The rows below give T cell receptor beta chains drawn from one sample of a study of cytomegalovirus exposure and HLA in healthy donors. Profiled with immunoSEQ multiplex PCR; TCRdb holds only in-frame clones, not every one. The table records around 50,000 clones, 55% to 80% of them present only once. The specimen was PBMCs. The receptor set was obtained from a woman aged 45-65 years in good health and CMV-seropositive. Both conserved end residues are part of each CDR3. The D gene is left open where the match is weak. Expanded clones get a size class; other rows say once, few or many, or leave the size out.

TGTGCCAGCAGTTACTGGGGTCTCGGGGACACTGAAGCTTTCTTT,CASSYWGLGDTEAFF,TRBJ1-1,.,TRBV6-6,.
TGTGCCAGCAGCAAAAGGAGGGTCGGGGGGCCGCAAGAGACCCAGTACTTC,CASSKRRVGGPQETQYF,TRBJ2-5,.,TRBV21-1,few
TGTGCCAGCTCACCAGTCTCAGGGGACGAAAAACTGTTTTTT,CASSPVSGDEKLFF,TRBJ1-4,.,TRBV18,.
TGTGCCAGCAGTGAGGGTTTGCTAGCGGGGGCGAAGGGGCAGTATTTT,CASSEGLLAGAKGQYF,TRBJ2-3,TRBD2,TRBV2,few
TGTGCCAGCAGCGACAGGGGGGACCACTACGAGCAGTACTTC,CASSDRGDHYEQYF,TRBJ2-7,TRBD1,TRBV27,.
TGTGCCAGCCTTGGACAGGGGCCCTACGAGCAGTACTTC,CASLGQGPYEQYF,TRBJ2-7,TRBD1,TRBV28,.
TGCGCCAGCAGCCCGTTGGACAGTGGAGAGGGCTACACCTTC,CASSPLDSGEGYTF,TRBJ1-2,.,TRBV4-3,.
TGTGCCAGCAGCCACACGGTGGGGACAGGGTTTGATGGAAACACCATATATTTT,CASSHTVGTGFDGNTIYF,TRBJ1-3,TRBD1,TRBV7-9,.
TGTGCCAGCAGTGTTCAGGGTCGCTCCTACAATGAGCAGTTCTTC,CASSVQGRSYNEQFF,TRBJ2-1,.,TRBV2,.
TGTGCCAGCAGCTCACGGACAGGGGGCCAGATTCCCTACGAGCAGTACTTC,CASSSRTGGQIPYEQYF,TRBJ2-7,TRBD1,TRBV7-9,.
TGTGCCAGCAGCGTAGCTGTGGGGGGGTATGGCTACACCTTC,CASSVAVGGYGYTF,TRBJ1-2,.,TRBV9,.
TGCGCCAGCAGCTTGTTCGGGACAGGGAGAACCTACGAGCAGTACTTC,CASSLFGTGRTYEQYF,TRBJ2-7,TRBD1,TRBV5-1,few
TGTGCCAGCAGTTTGAACAGGGGGAACACCGGGGAGCTGTTTTTT,CASSLNRGNTGELFF,TRBJ2-2,TRBD1,TRBV28,few
TGTGCCAGCTCACCAGGTCCAGTTCGTGTGAACACTGAAGCTTTCTTT,CASSPGPVRVNTEAFF,TRBJ1-1,.,TRBV18,.
TGCAGCGTTGAAGATGGGGAGGGTAACTATGGCTACACCTTC,CSVEDGEGNYGYTF,TRBJ1-2,.,TRBV29-1,.
TGCGCCAGCAGCCAAGGAGAGTCAGCGGCTCGCTATGGCTACACCTTC,CASSQGESAARYGYTF,TRBJ1-2,.,TRBV4-1,.
TGCGCCACCTCACTTGGTAATGAGCAGTTCTTC,CATSLGNEQFF,TRBJ2-1,.,TRBV10-2,.
TGTGCCAGCAGCGCGAGTAGCGGGGGGCTGGCCAAAAACATTCAGTACTTC,CASSASSGGLAKNIQYF,TRBJ2-4,TRBD2,TRBV9,.
TGTGCCAGCAGCTTCCTGACAGGGTCGGGCACCGGGGAGCTGTTTTTT,CASSFLTGSGTGELFF,TRBJ2-2,TRBD1,TRBV5-4,.
TGTGCCAGTAAAGGGACAGGGGGGGCCGGCGAGCAGTACTTC,CASKGTGGAGEQYF,TRBJ2-7,TRBD1,TRBV19,few
TGTGCCAGCAGCGTAACAGGGGTCACTGAAGCTTTCTTT,CASSVTGVTEAFF,TRBJ1-1,TRBD1,TRBV7-2,.
TGTGCCAGCAGCGCTCTAGACGAGTATCGGGGGATAGCTAACTATGGCTACACCTTC,CASSALDEYRGIANYGYTF,TRBJ1-2,.,TRBV5-4,.
TGTGCCAGCAGTTTGCAGGACAGGGTCTTGGCGAGCAATCAGCCCCAGCATTTT,CASSLQDRVLASNQPQHF,TRBJ1-5,TRBD1,TRBV28,.
TGTGCCAGCAGTCTAAAAGTAACAGATACGCAGTATTTT,CASSLKVTDTQYF,TRBJ2-3,.,TRBV13,.
TGCGCCAGCAGCTTGCAAACTAGTGTCCCACGTAATGAGCAGTTCTTC,CASSLQTSVPRNEQFF,TRBJ2-1,.,TRBV5-1,few
TGTGCCAGCAGTCTTGGAGCGTTGAATGAGCAGTTCTTC,CASSLGALNEQFF,TRBJ2-1,.,TRBV11-3,.
TGTGCCAGCAGCCATAAAATTACTAGCGGGGGAGAAGATACGCAGTATTTT,CASSHKITSGGEDTQYF,TRBJ2-3,TRBD2,TRBV13,.